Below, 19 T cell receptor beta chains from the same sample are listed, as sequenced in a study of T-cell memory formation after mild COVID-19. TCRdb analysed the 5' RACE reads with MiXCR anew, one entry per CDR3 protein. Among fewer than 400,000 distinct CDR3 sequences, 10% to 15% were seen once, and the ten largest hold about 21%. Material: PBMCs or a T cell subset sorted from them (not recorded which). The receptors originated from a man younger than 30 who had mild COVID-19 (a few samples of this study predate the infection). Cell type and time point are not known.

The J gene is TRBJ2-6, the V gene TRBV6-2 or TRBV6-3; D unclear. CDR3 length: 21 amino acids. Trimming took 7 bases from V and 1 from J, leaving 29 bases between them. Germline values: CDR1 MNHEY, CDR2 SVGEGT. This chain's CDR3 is CASNPGGSRNLPRSGANVLTF. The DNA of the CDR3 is TGTGCCAGCAACCCCGGTGGCAGCCGGAACCTCCCACGGTCTGGGGCCAACGTCCTGACTTTC.

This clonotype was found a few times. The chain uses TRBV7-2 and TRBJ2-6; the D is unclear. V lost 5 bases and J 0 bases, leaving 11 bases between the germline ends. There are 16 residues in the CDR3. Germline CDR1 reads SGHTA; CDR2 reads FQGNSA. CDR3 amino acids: CASSVSSGSGANVLTF. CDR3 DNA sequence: TGTGCCAGCAGCGTTAGTTCGGGCTCTGGGGCCAACGTCCTGACTTTC.

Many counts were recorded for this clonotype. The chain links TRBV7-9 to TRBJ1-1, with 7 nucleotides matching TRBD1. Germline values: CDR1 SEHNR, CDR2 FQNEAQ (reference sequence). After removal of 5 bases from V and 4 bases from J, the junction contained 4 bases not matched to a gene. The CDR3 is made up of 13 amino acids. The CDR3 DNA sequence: TGTGCCAGCAGCCGACAGGGTTCCACTGAAGCTTTCTTT. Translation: CASSRQGSTEAFF.

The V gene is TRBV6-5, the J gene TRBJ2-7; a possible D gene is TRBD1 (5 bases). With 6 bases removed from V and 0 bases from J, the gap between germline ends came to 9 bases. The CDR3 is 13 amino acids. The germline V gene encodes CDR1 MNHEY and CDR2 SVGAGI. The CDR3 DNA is TGTGCCAGCAGAGGGGCCAACTCCTACGAGCAGTACTTC. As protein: CASRGANSYEQYF.

CDR3: CASSSGTGVFYGYTF. The CDR3 DNA is TGTGCCAGCAGTTCCGGGACAGGGGTCTTCTATGGCTACACCTTC. The chain employs TRBV7-9 and TRBJ1-2, with TRBD1 matching over 10 bases. Germline V gene lookup returns CDR1 SEHNR and CDR2 FQNEAQ (reference sequence). The CDR3 covers 15 residues. Losses at the gene ends were 6 bases for V and 4 bases for J; bases not matched to a gene: 8.

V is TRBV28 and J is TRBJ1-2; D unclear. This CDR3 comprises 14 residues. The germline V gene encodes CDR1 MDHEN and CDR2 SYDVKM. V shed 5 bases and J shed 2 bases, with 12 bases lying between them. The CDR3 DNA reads TGTGCCAGCAGTCGACTCGGGTCGAACTATGGCTACACCTTC. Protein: CASSRLGSNYGYTF.

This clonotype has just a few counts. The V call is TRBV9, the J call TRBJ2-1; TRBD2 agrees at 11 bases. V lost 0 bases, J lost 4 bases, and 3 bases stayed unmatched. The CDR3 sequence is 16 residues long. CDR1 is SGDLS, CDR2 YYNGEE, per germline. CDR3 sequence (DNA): TGTGCCAGCAGCGTAGCTAGACTAGCGGGATACAATGAGCAGTTCTTC. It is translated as CASSVARLAGYNEQFF.

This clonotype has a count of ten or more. CDR3 in DNA: TGTGCCAGCAGCTTGGCGTGGGGCGGGTTGATCAACTCCTACGAGCAGTACTTC. Residues: CASSLAWGGLINSYEQYF. J is TRBJ2-7 and V is TRBV7-2, with D perhaps TRBD1 or TRBD2 (5 bases each). CDR1 SGHTA and CDR2 FQGNSA come from the germline V gene. CDR3 size: 18 residues. The V end was cut by 3 bases, the J end by 0 bases, with 21 bases between.

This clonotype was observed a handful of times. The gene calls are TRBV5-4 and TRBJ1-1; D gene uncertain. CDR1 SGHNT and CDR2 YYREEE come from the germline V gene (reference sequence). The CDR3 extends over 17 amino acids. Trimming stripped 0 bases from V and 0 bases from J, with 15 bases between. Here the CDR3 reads CASSLDGRRNMNTEAFF. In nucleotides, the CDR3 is TGTGCCAGCAGCTTGGATGGACGGAGAAACATGAACACTGAAGCTTTCTTT.

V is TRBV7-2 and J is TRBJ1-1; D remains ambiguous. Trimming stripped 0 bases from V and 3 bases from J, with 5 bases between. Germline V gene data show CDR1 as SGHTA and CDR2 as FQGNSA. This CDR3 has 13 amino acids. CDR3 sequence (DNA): TGTGCCAGCAGCTTAGCGTCGGACACTGAAGCTTTCTTT. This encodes CASSLASDTEAFF. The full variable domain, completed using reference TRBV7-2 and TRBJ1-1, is GAGVSQSPSNKVTEKGKDVELRCDPISGHTALYWYRQSLGQGLEFLIYFQGNSAPDKSGLPSDRFSAERTGGSVSTLTIQRTQQEDSAVYLCASSLASDTEAFFGQGTRLTVV.

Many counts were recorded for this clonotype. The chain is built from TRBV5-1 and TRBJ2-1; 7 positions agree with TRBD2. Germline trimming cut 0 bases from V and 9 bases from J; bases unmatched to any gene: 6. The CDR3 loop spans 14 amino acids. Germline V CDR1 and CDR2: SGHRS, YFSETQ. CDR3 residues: CASSLGLAGSEQFF. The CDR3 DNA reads TGCGCCAGCAGCTTGGGACTAGCAGGAAGTGAGCAGTTCTTC.

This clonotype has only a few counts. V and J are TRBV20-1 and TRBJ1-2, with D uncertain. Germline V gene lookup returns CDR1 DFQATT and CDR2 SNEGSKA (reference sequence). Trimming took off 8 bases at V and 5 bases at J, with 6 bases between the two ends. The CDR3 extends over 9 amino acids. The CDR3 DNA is TGCAGTTCCTCGTATGGCTACACCTTC. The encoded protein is CSSSYGYTF.

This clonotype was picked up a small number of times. The CDR3 DNA sequence: TGCGCCAGCGCGCCCGGTGTACAGGGGCCCCAGAGCCAGTACTTC. It yields the protein CASAPGVQGPQSQYF. This rearrangement joins TRBV5-1 to TRBJ2-5; 7 bases agree with TRBD1. In germline, CDR1 is SGHRS, CDR2 YFSETQ. The length of the CDR3 is 15 residues. After removal of 7 bases from V and 10 bases from J, the junction contained 19 bases not matched to a gene.

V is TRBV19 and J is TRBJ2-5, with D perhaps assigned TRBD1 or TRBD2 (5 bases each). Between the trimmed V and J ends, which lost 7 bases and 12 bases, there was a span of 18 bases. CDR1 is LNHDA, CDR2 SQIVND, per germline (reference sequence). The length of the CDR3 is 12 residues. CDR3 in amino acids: CASIGLRGIKYF. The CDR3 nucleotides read TGTGCCAGTATCGGTCTCCGGGGCATCAAGTACTTC. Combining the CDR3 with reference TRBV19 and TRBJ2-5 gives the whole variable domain DGGITQSPKYLFRKEGQNVTLSCEQNLNHDAMYWYRQDPGQGLRLIYYSQIVNDFQKGDIAEGYSVSREKKESFPLTVTSAQKNPTAFYLCASIGLRGIKYFGPGTRLLVL.

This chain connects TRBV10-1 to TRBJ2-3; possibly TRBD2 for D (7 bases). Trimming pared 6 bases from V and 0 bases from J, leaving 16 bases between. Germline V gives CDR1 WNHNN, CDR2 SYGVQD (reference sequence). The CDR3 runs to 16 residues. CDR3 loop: CASSDSRGGSTDTQYF. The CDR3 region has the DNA TGCGCCAGCAGCGATTCAAGGGGGGGGAGCACAGATACGCAGTATTTT.

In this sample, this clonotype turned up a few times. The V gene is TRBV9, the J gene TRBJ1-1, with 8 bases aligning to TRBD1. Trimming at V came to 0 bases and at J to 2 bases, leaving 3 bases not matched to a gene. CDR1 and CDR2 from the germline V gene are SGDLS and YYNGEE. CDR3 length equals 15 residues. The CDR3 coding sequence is TGTGCCAGCAGCGTAGTCGGGACAGGAAACACTGAAGCTTTCTTT. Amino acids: CASSVVGTGNTEAFF.

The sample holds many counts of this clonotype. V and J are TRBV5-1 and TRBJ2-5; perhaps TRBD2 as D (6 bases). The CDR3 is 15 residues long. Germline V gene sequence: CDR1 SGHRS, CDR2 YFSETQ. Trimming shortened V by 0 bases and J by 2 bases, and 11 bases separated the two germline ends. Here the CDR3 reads CASSLDPAGQETQYF. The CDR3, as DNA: TGCGCCAGCAGCTTGGACCCGGCGGGGCAAGAGACCCAGTACTTC.

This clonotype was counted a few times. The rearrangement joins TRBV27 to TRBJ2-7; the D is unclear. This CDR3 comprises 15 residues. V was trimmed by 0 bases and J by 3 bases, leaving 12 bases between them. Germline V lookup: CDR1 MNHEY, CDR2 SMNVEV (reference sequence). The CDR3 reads CASSLSDPAVYEQYF. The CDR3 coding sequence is TGTGCCAGCAGTTTATCGGACCCGGCGGTCTACGAGCAGTACTTC.

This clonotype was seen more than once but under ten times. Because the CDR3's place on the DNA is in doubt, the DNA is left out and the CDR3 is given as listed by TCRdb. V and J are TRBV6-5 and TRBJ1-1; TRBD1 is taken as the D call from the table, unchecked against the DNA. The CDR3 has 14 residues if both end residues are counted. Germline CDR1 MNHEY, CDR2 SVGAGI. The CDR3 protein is CASSSSDRETEAFF.